The present entry profiles one T cell receptor beta chain with its context. Germline CDR1 and CDR2: KGHDR and SFDVKD. J was trimmed by 5 bases and V by 3 bases; bases with no gene match: 5. The CDR3 consists of 16 residues. The sample comes from a study of blood T cell repertoires in COVID-19. Study details: Collection of acute and convalescent COVID-19 samples took place in the United States, Italy and Spain. Sample material is recorded as cDNA or gDNA derived from T cells, B-cell-depleted T cells, or PBMCs.

In the authors' methods: For nucleated cells, counts were estimated from reference gene primer amplification. Clones were sequenced by immunoSEQ multiplex PCR, and TCRdb holds only the in-frame ones, with some missing. V and J calls and clone size are given by that table; D and trimming were obtained from the DNA. The data hold tens of thousands of clones, with 75% to 90% observed a single time. Source material: peripheral blood. The genes are TRBV24-1 and TRBJ2-2; the match to TRBD1 covers 10 bases. The sequence came from a human donor in a cohort sampled during active COVID-19. The CDR3 is CATSDPGQGRTGELFF. CDR3 in DNA: TGTGCCACCAGTGATCCGGGACAGGGGCGGACCGGGGAGCTGTTTTTT.